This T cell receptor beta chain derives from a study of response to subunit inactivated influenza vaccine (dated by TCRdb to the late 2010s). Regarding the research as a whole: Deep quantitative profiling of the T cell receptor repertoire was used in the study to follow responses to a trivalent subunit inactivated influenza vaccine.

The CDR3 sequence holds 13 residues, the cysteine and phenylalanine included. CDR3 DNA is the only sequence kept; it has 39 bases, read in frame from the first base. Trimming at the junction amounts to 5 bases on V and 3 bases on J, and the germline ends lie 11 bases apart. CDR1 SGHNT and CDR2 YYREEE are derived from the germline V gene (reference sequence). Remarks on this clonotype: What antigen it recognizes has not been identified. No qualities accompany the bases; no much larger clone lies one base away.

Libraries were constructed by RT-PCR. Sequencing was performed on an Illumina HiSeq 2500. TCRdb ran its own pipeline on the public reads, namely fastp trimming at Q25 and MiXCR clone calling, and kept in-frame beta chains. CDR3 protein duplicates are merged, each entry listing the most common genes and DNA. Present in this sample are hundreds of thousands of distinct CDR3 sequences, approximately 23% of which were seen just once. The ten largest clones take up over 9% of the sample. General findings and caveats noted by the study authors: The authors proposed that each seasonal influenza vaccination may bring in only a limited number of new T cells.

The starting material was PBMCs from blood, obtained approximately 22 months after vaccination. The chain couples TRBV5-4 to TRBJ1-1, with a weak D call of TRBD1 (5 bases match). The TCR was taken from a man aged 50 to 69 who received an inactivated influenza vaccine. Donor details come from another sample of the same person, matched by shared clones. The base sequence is TGTGCCAGCAGGGAGGGGTCGGACACTGAAGCTTTCTTT. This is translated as CASREGSDTEAFF. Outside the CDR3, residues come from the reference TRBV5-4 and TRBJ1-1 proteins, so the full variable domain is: ETGVTQSPTHLIKTRGQQVTLRCSSQSGHNTVSWYQQALGQGPQFIFQYYREEENGRGNFPPRFSGLQFPNYSSELNVNALELDDSALYLCASREGSDTEAFFGQGTRLTVV.